The clone carrying this T cell receptor beta chain was seen more than once but under ten times. These data belong to a study of blood T cells in healthy people across ages. Turning to the study itself: Template switching captured about one barcoded beta molecule per two T cells.

The junction had 9 bases not matched to a gene; V was cut back by 5 bases and J by 6 bases. The CDR3 extends over 14 amino acids. CDR1 is MDHEN, CDR2 SYDVKM, per germline. Isolation per sample recovered at least 6 million PBMCs. A second PCR of about 6 to 12 cycles used a sample-barcoded 5' primer and a J-beta primer mix. TCRdb reanalysed the 5' RACE reads using MiXCR and keeps one entry per CDR3 protein. The repertoire holds roughly 680,000 distinct CDR3 sequences, with about 50% as singletons. Sequencing used blood. The sequence derives from a woman of 80 years or more in good health. This sequence joins TRBV28 and TRBJ2-7; the match to TRBD2 covers 8 bases. CDR3 in DNA: TGTGCCAGCAGTGTATCGGGAGGGGCCTCCGAGCAGTACTTC. Translation gives CASSVSGGASEQYF.